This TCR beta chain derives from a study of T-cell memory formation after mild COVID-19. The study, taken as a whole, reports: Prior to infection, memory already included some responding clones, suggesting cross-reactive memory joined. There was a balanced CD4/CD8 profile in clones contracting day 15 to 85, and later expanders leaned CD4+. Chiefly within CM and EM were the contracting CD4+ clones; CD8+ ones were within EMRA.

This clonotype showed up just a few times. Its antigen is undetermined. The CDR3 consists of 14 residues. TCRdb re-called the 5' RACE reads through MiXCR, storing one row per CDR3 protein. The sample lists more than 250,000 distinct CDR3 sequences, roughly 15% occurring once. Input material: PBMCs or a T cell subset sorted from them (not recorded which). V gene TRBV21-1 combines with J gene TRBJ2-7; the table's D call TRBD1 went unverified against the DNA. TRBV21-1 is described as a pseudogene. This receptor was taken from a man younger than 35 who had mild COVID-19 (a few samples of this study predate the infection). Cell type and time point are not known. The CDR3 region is CASSKVRGGPEQYF. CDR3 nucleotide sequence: TGTGCCAGCAGCAAAGTGAGGGGGGGCCCCGAGCAGTACTTC.